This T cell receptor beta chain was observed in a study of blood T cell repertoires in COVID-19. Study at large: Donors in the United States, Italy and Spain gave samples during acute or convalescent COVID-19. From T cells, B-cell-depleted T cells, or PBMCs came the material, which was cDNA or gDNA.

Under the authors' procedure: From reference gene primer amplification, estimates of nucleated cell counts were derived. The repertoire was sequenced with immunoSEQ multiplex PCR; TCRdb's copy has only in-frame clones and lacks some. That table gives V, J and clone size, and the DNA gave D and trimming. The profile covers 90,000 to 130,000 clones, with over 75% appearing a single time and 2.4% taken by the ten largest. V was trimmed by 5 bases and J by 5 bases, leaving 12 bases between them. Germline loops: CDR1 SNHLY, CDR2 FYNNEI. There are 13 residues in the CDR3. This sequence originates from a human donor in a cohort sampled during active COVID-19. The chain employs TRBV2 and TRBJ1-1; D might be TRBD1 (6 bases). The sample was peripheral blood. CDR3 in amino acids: CASSLQGETEAFF. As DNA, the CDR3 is TGTGCCAGCAGTCTACAGGGTGAGACTGAAGCTTTCTTT.